This record concerns one TCR beta chain sequence. Its antigen remains undetermined. The record has no base qualities; no much larger clone is one base away. CDR1 SQVTM and CDR2 ANQGSEA were looked up in the germline V gene. The CDR3 numbers 13 residues from cysteine through phenylalanine. Just the 39-base CDR3 DNA is kept, in frame starting at base 1. At the junction V is shortened by 6 bases and J by 2 bases, with 11 bases in between. CD8 naive samples were CD45RO-negative cells positively selected for CCR7, giving a CD45RA+CCR7+ population that excluded TemRA cells. Healthy HIV-negative adults with no recently reported acute infections or vaccinations were included as donors. Every donor was a Caucasian adult living in Nashville, Tennessee, USA. Blood was collected by leukapheresis, and PBMCs were isolated by Ficoll-Histopaque density gradient centrifugation and then cryopreserved in liquid nitrogen vapor phase. Analytical flow cytometry was used to check the purity and quantity of every magnetically sorted T cell population. From each sorted fraction, genomic DNA was isolated and quantified by UV absorbance on a Nanodrop 2000c.

The data were obtained in a study of shared clonotypes between healthy human individuals (dated by TCRdb to 2018 to 2021). A note on the overall study: The cohort included three men and two women between 18 and 49 years of age. For each donor, three plates each were used for CD4 naive and CD4 memory, two plates were used for CD8 naive, and one plate was used for CD8 memory. Blood TCR repertoires of 5 or 6 healthy adults were deeply sequenced to estimate repertoire size and the extent of clonotype sharing between individuals. Different laboratories and diverse techniques were used to prepare libraries and sequence TCR repertoires, to increase sequencing depth and limit assay-specific biases. Each donor's leukapheresis produced roughly between roughly 0.85 and 9.5 billion PBMCs. Study-wide findings and limitations: Compared with non-shared clonotypes, the clonotypes found in all four sorted-subset donors had higher generation probabilities. Incomplete sequencing was indicated by rarefaction of sorted-subset datasets, despite the large sequencing depth. Pairwise subsampling led to the expectation that sequencing depth would affect the degree of clonotype sharing among donors. Sampling was restricted to blood, and TCR repertoires in tissue are likely to differ from TCR repertoires in blood. Estimated clonotype richness was generally larger for naive than for memory subsets. When a handful of donors were compared, the shared fraction of clonotypes was around 5.1% for naive CD4, approximately 3.5% for naive CD8, 2.3% for memory CD4, and roughly 0.4% for memory CD8. The small number of donors limited the genetic and exposure-history diversity represented.

Using the deep immunoSEQ assay, multiplex PCR amplified TCR CDR3 regions from genomic DNA. Extracted genomic DNA from each cell subset was spread evenly across all wells of several immunoSEQ 96-well plates, with each plate serving as a replicate. For sorted subsets, each replicate PCR was loaded with 150 to 250 ng genomic DNA, equivalent to 30,000 or so T cell genomes. The purified libraries were quantified using a Qubit 3.0 fluorometer, sized with a Bioanalyzer 2100, and then quantified again using the KAPA Library Quantification kit. A separate single-read 150-cycle Illumina NextSeq 550 flow cell was used to sequence each immunoSEQ 96-well plate. For the original study's pipeline: Because the immunoSEQ output held only junctional sequences and lacked quality scores, the filtering could not match the filtering applied to full-length reads. To assign V/J genes and CDR3, sequences were annotated against IMGT germline references using PyIR, a Python wrapper for IgBLAST v1.9. Reads were removed for weak V/J assignments (E-value above 1e-6), missing CDR3, stop codons, out-of-frame junctions, or ambiguous translated residues. V3J clonotypes were defined by identical inferred V gene, J gene, and CDR3 amino acid sequence. Percentage overlap between repertoires was calculated by dividing the number of shared unique clonotypes by the size of the smaller repertoire. RTK rarefaction, the Chao1 estimator, and Recon v2.1 estimates of unobserved clonotypes were used to assess repertoire richness. OLGA was used to compute generation probabilities for all TCRbeta clonotypes that the gDNA method yielded from four donors. This is the immuneACCESS table as TCRdb keeps it, with only in-frame sequences that have V and J called. A part of the clones is gone; compared with another copy, unresolved V genes explain less than half, and the rest is unexplained. That table is the source of V, J and clone size, and D and trimming were worked out from the DNA. The sample table contains roughly 570,000 clones; only one count was recorded for 95% to 98% of them. Jointly, the top ten make up 0.3% of the sample.

The V and J segments used are TRBV29-1 and TRBJ1-3, with an unclear D gene assignment. The sequenced material came from naive CD8+ T cells sorted from blood. According to the study, the label for this sample's cell subset or site signals: CD45RA+CCR7+. This TCR derives from a man younger than 45 in good health. CDR3 region: CSVHTITGNTIYF. The DNA sequence is given as TGCAGCGTACATACTATAACTGGAAACACCATATATTTT.